This TCR beta chain was profiled in a study of blood T cell repertoires in COVID-19. About the research overall: Whether acute or convalescent, the COVID-19 samples came from the United States, Italy and Spain.

Here immunoSEQ multiplex PCR was the method, and the copy in TCRdb shows in-frame clones only, minus some. The sample yields 300,000 to 450,000 clones, 75% to 90% seen once. CDR3 length: 17 residues. Per germline, CDR1 SGHTA and CDR2 FQGNSA. V dropped 3 bases and J dropped 7; count of bases not matched to a gene: 9. V is TRBV7-2 and J is TRBJ2-5, with TRBD2 identical over 15 bases. This TCR derives from a woman between 18 and 29 years old with acute or convalescent COVID-19. The material sequenced was peripheral blood. The CDR3 here is CASSLRTSGRAGWTQYF. Written as DNA, the CDR3 is TGTGCCAGCAGCTTGAGGACTAGCGGGAGGGCCGGGTGGACCCAGTACTTC.